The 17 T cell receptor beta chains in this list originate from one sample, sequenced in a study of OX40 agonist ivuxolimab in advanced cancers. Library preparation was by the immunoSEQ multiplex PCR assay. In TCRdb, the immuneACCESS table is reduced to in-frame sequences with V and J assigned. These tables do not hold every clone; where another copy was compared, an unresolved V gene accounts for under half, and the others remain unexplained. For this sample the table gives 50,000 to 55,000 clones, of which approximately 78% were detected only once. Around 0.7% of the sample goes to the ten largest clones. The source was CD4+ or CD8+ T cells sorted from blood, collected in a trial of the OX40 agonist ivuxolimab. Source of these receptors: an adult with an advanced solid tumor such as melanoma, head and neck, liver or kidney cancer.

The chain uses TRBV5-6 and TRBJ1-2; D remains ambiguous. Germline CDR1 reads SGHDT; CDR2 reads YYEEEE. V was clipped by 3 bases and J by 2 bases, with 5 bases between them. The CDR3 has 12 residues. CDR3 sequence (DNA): TGTGCCAGCAGCTCGGACAACTATGGCTACACCTTC. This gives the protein CASSSDNYGYTF.

This chain's CDR3 is CASGQGGGTYEQYF. DNA of the CDR3: TGTGCTAGTGGACAAGGCGGGGGAACCTACGAGCAGTACTTC. J is TRBJ2-7 and V is TRBV12-5, with 7 nucleotides matching TRBD2. The CDR3 length is 14 residues. The J segment lost 2 bases and the V segment lost 6 bases, leaving 7 bases of the junction unmatched. Germline V gives CDR1 LGHNT, CDR2 FRNRAP.

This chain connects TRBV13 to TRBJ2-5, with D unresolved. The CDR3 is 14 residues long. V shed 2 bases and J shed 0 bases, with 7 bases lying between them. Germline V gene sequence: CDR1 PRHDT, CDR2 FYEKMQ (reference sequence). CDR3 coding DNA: TGTGCCAGCAGCTTATCCAGTTACCAAGAGACCCAGTACTTC. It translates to CASSLSSYQETQYF.

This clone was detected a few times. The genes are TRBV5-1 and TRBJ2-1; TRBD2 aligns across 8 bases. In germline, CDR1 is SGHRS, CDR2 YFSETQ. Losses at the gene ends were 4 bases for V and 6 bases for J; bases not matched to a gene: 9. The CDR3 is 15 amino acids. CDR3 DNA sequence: TGCGCCAGCAGCCCGGGGGGGCGCAAGTTCAATGAGCAGTTCTTC. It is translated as CASSPGGRKFNEQFF. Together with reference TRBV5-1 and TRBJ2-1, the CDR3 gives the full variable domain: KAGVTQTPRYLIKTRGQQVTLSCSPISGHRSVSWYQQTPGQGLQFLFEYFSETQRNKGNFPGRFSGRQFSNSRSEMNVSTLELGDSALYLCASSPGGRKFNEQFFGPGTRLTVL.

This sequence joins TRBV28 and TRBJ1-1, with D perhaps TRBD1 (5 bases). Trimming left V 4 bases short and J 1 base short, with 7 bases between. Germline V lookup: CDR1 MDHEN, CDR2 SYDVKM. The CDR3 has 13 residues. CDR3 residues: CASSWGPNTEAFF. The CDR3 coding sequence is TGTGCCAGCAGTTGGGGACCGAACACTGAAGCTTTCTTT.

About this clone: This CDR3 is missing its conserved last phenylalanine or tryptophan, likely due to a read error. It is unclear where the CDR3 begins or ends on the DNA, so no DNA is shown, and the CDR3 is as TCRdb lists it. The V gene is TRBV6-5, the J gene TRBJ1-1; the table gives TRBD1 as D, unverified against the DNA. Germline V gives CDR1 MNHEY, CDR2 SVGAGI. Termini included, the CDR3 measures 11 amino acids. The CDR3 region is CASRENRQGLI.

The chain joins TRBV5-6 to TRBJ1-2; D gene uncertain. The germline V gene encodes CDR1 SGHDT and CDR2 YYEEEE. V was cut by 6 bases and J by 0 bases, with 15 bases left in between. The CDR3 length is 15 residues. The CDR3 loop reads CASTIMTSANYGYTF. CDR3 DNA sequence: TGTGCCAGCACAATTATGACGTCGGCTAACTATGGCTACACCTTC.

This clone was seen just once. The CDR3 here is CASTEPRQGVYEQYF. CDR3 bases: TGTGCCAGCACCGAACCCCGACAGGGGGTCTACGAGCAGTACTTC. The rearrangement links TRBV6-6 to TRBJ2-7; TRBD1 matches at 9 bases. The CDR3 extends over 15 amino acids. Germline values: CDR1 MNHNY, CDR2 SVGAGI (reference sequence). With V trimmed by 7 bases and J by 3 bases, 10 bases remained unmatched.

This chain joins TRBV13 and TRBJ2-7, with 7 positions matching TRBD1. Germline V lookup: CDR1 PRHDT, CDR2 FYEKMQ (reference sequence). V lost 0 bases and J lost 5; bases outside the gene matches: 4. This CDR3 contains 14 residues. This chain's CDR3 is CASSLGQGWDEQYF. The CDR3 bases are TGTGCCAGCAGCTTAGGACAGGGGTGGGACGAGCAGTACTTC.

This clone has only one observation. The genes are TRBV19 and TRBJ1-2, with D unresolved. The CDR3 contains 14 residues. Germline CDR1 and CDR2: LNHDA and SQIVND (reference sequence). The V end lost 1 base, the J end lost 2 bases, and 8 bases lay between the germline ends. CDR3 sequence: CASSIGIANYGYTF. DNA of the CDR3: TGTGCCAGTAGTATAGGGATTGCAAACTATGGCTACACCTTC.

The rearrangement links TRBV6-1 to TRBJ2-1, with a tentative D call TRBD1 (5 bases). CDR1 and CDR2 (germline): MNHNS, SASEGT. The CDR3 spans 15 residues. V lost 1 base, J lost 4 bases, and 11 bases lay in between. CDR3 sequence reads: CASSEEGWAYNEQFF. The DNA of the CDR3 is TGTGCCAGCAGTGAAGAGGGGTGGGCGTACAATGAGCAGTTCTTC.

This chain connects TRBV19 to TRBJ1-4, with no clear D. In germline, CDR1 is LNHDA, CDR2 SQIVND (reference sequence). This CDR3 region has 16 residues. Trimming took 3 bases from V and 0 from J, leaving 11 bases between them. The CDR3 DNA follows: TGTGCCAGTAGTATCGATGGGTTTTCAACTAATGAAAAACTGTTTTTT. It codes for CASSIDGFSTNEKLFF.

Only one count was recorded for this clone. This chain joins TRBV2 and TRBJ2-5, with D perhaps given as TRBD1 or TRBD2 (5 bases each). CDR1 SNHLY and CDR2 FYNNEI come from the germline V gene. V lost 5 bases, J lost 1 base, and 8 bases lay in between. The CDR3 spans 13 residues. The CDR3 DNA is TGTGCCAGCAGTAGAGGGGCCCAAGAGACCCAGTACTTC. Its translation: CASSRGAQETQYF.

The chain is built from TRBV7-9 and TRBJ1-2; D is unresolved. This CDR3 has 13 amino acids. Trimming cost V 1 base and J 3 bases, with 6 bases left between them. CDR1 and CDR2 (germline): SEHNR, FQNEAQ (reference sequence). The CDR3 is CASSLGMDYGYTF. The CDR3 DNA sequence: TGTGCCAGCAGCTTAGGGATGGACTATGGCTACACCTTC.

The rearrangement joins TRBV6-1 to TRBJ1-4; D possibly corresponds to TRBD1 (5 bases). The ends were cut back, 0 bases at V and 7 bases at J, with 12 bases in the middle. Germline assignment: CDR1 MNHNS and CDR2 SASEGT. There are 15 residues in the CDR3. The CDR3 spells CASSEARRRGEKLFF. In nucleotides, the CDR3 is TGTGCCAGCAGTGAAGCGCGTCGTAGGGGTGAAAAACTGTTTTTT.

The CDR3 spells CASSRTGEGNYGYTF. The CDR3 DNA sequence: TGTGCCAGCAGTAGAACAGGGGAGGGTAACTATGGCTACACCTTC. The V call is TRBV6-1, the J call TRBJ1-2; 7 nucleotides align to TRBD1. The CDR3 totals 15 residues. V gave up 5 bases and J gave up 1 base; unmatched junction bases: 7. Germline CDR1 MNHNS, CDR2 SASEGT.

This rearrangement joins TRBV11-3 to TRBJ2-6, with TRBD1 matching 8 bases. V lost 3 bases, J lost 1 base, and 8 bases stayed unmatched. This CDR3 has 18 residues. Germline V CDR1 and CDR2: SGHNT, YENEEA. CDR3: CASSFNAGGNSGANVLTF. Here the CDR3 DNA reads TGTGCCAGCAGCTTCAATGCAGGGGGCAATTCTGGGGCCAACGTCCTGACTTTC.